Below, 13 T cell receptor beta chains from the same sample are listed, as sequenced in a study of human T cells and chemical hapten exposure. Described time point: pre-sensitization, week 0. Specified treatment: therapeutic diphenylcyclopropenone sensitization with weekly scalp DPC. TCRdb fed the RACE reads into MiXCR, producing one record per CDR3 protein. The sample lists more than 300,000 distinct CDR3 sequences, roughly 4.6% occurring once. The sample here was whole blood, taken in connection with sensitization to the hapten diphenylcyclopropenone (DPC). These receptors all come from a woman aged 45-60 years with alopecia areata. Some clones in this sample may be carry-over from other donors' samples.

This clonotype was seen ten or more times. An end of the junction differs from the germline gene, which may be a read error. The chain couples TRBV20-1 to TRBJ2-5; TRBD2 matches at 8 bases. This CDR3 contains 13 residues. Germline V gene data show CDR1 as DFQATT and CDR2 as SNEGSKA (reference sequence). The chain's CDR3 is CSASNSGEETQYF. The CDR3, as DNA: TGCAGTGCTAGCAATAGCGGGGAAGAGACCCAATACTTC.

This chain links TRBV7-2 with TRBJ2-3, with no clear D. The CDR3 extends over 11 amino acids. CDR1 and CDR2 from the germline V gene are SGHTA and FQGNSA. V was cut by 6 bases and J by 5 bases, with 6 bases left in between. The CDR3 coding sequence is TGTGCCAGCAGAACAGAAGATACGCAGTATTTT. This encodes CASRTEDTQYF.

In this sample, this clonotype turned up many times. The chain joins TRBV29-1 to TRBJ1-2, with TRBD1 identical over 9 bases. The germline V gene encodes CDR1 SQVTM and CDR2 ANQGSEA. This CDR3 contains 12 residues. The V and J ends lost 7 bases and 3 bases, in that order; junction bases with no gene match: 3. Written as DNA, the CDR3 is TGCAGCGCGGACAGGGGTGACTATGGCTACACCTTC. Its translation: CSADRGDYGYTF.

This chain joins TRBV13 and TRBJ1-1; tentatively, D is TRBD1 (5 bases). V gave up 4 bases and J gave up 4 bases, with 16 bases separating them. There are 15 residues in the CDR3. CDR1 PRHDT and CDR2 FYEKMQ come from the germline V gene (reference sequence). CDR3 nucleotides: TGTGCCAGCAGCTCAGGGCAGGGCCTAGGCACTGAAGCTTTCTTT. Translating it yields CASSSGQGLGTEAFF.

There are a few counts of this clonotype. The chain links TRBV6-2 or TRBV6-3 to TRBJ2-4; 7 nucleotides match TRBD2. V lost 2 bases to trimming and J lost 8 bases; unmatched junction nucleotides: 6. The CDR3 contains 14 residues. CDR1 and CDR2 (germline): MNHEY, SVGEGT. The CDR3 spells CASSYRTRRHIQYF. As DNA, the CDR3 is TGTGCCAGCAGTTACCGGACTAGGAGGCACATTCAGTACTTC.

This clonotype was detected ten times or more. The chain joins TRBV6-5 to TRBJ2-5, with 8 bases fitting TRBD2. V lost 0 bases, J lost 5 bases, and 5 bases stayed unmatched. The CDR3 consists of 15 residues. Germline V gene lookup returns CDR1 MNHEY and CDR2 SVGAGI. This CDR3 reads CASSYSSGSLETQYF. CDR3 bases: TGTGCCAGCAGTTACTCCAGCGGGAGCTTGGAGACCCAGTACTTC.

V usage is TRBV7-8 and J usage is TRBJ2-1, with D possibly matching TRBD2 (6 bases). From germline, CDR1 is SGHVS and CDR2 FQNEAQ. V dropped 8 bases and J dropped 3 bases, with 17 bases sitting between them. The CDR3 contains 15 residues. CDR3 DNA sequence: TGTGCCAGCGTCCTCAAACCGGGGGTCTACAATGAGCAGTTCTTC. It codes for CASVLKPGVYNEQFF.

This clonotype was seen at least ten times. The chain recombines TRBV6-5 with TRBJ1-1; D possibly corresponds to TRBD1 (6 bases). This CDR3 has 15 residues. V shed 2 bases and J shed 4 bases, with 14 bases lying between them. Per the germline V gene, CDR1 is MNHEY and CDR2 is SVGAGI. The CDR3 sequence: CASSYPGRGATEAFF. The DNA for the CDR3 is TGTGCCAGCAGTTACCCTGGTCGGGGGGCCACTGAAGCTTTCTTT.

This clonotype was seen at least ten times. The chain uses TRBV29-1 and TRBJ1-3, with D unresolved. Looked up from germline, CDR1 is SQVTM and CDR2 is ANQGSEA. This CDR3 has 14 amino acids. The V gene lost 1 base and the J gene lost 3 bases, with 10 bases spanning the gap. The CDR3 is CSVEGAVGGNTIYF. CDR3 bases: TGCAGCGTTGAAGGGGCGGTAGGTGGAAACACCATATATTTT. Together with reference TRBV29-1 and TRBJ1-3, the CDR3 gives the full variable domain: SAVISQKPSRDICQRGTSLTIQCQVDSQVTMMFWYRQQPGQSLTLIATANQGSEATYESGFVIDKFPISRPNLTFSTLTVSNMSPEDSSIYLCSVEGAVGGNTIYFGEGSWLTVV.

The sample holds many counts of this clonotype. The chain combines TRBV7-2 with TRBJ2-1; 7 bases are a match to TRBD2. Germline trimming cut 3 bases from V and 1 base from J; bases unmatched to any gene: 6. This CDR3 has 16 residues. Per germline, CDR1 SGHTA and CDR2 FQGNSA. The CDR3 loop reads CASSFVSAGSYNEQFF. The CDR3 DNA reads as TGTGCCAGCAGCTTTGTATCAGCGGGGTCCTACAATGAGCAGTTCTTC.

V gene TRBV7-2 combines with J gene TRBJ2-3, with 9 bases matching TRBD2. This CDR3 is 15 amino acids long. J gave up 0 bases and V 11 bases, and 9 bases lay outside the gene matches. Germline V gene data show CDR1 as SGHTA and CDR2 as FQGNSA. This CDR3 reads CAGAASGASTDTQYF. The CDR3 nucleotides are TGTGCCGGGGCGGCTAGCGGGGCCAGCACAGATACGCAGTATTTT.

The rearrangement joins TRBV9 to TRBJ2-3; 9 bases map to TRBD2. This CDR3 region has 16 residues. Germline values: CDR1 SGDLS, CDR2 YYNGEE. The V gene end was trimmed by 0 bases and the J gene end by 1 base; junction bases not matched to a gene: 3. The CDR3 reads CASSVGPSGGTDTQYF. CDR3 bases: TGTGCCAGCAGCGTAGGGCCTAGCGGGGGCACAGATACGCAGTATTTT.

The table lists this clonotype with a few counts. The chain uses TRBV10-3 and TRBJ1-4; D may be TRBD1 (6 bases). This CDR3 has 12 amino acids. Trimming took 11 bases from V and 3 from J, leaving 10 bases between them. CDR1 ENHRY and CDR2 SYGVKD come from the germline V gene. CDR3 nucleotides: TGTGCCGCCGGACAGCCTAATGAAAAACTGTTTTTT. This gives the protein CAAGQPNEKLFF.